This section outlines one TCR beta chain sequence together with its context. What it recognizes is unknown. Trimming stripped 3 bases from V and 4 bases from J, with 12 bases between. CDR3 length equals 15 residues. Germline-derived CDR1 and CDR2 are SGHAT and FQNNGV. The study ran its PCR with 60 Vbeta and 13 Jbeta primers. Some clones are missing from TCRdb's copy, which holds only in-frame ones; the method was immunoSEQ multiplex PCR. This sample has around 130,000 clones, with 65% to 90% found just once. These data originate in a study of cytomegalovirus exposure and HLA in healthy donors. Broader study findings: Association of under 20,000 TCR beta sequences with HLA alleles was found at 0.05 false discovery rate in a later analysis. Later analysis placed DRB1 highest and HLA-C lowest in TCR association rates, which differed by HLA locus. The authors confirmed in vitro that three CMV-associated chains were specific for CMV antigens. Association of a missense DCLRE1C variant with TCR beta V- and J-gene trimming was reported in a later analysis.

What was sequenced was PBMCs. The origin of this receptor is a woman between 40 and 55 years old in good health and CMV-seronegative. This chain links TRBV11-2 with TRBJ2-2, with a tentative D call TRBD1 (6 bases). The CDR3 is CASSFDRRTTGELFF. Here the CDR3 DNA reads TGTGCCAGCAGCTTCGACAGGAGAACCACCGGGGAGCTGTTTTTT.